This entry concerns a single T cell receptor beta chain. This entry comes from a study of blood T cell repertoires in COVID-19. For the study at large: Whether acute or convalescent, the COVID-19 samples came from the United States, Italy and Spain. T cells, B-cell-depleted T cells, or PBMCs provided the cDNA or gDNA that served as material.

As originally analysed: Quantification of nucleated cells was approximated via reference gene primer amplification. Method: immunoSEQ multiplex PCR; TCRdb's copy keeps in-frame clones and lacks some. The V and J calls and clone size are taken from that table; D and trimming were inferred from the DNA. The table lists 120,000 or so clones, roughly four fifths of them singletons. V dropped 7 bases and J dropped 0 bases, with 10 bases sitting between them. Germline V gene lookup returns CDR1 SGHDN and CDR2 FVKESK. The CDR3 length is 15 residues. Patients from Seattle were sampled longitudinally, starting during active infection.

The TCR sequence derives from a man between 25 and 39 years old with COVID-19, enrolled during active disease. The chain has TRBV14 and TRBJ2-6, with no clear D. The material sequenced was peripheral blood. CDR3 sequence reads: CASMRDNSGANVLTF. The CDR3 DNA reads TGTGCCAGCATGAGAGACAACTCTGGGGCCAACGTCCTGACTTTC.